The 9 T cell receptor beta chains given below trace back to one sample, sequenced in a study of molecular identifiers for immune sequencing clone quantification. A single record per CDR3 protein comes from TCRdb applying MiXCR to the PCR reads. The table has fewer than 350,000 distinct CDR3 sequences, 20% to 25% seen once. Sequenced input: naive CD8+ T cells from blood, with Jurkat cell RNA spiked in. Subset noted: FACS-sorted CD8+CD4-CCR7+CD45RA+ naive T cells. The source is a human donor in good health. Some libraries in this study had Jurkat cell RNA spiked in.

This clonotype was seen ten or more times. The gene calls are TRBV27 and TRBJ1-1; TRBD1 is a possible D gene (5 bases). The V end lost 0 bases, the J end lost 8 bases, and 10 bases lay between the germline ends. There are 13 residues in the CDR3. The germline V gene encodes CDR1 MNHEY and CDR2 SMNVEV (reference sequence). CDR3 in amino acids: CASSLSPRVEAFF. CDR3 coding DNA: TGTGCCAGCAGTTTATCCCCCAGGGTCGAAGCTTTCTTT.

This clonotype occurred many times. The chain combines TRBV20-1 with TRBJ2-3; 11 positions match TRBD2. Germline V gene lookup returns CDR1 DFQATT and CDR2 SNEGSKA (reference sequence). This CDR3 has 16 amino acids. The junction had 4 bases not matched to a gene; V was cut back by 0 bases and J by 2 bases. The CDR3 DNA reads as TGCAGTGCTAGAGATCCGGGACTAGCGGCCACAGATACGCAGTATTTT. Protein product: CSARDPGLAATDTQYF.

This clonotype was found many times. This chain connects TRBV20-1 to TRBJ2-7, with 14 bases matching TRBD2. V gave up 0 bases and J gave up 5 bases; unmatched junction bases: 9. CDR1 and CDR2 (germline): DFQATT, SNEGSKA (reference sequence). The CDR3 is 17 residues long. The CDR3 loop reads CSARDPGLAGDLHEQYF. The CDR3 nucleotides are TGCAGTGCTAGAGACCCGGGACTAGCGGGGGACTTGCACGAGCAGTACTTC.

There are many counts of this clonotype. This chain uses TRBV12-3 or TRBV12-4 with TRBJ1-2; possible D gene TRBD1, 5 bases. The CDR3 is made up of 15 amino acids. V lost 7 bases, J lost 0 bases, and 15 bases lay in between. DNA of the CDR3: TGTGCCAGCACCCCCCTGAAGGGACCTAACTATGGCTACACCTTC. It encodes CASTPLKGPNYGYTF.

Regarding this clonotype: It may be a read error: a sequence one base away is much more abundant. The rearrangement joins TRBV12-3 or TRBV12-4 to TRBJ2-2; 7 bases are a match to TRBD1. The CDR3 consists of 17 residues. CDR3 bases: TGTGCCAGCAGTTTTCGGATCGGGACAGCGAACGCCGGGGAGCTGTTTTTT. The encoded protein is CASSFRIGTANAGELFF.

This clonotype appeared many times. DNA for the CDR3: TGCGCCAGCAGCTGGACGATTGCAGGGGGCAACGAGCAGTACTTC. Encoded protein: CASSWTIAGGNEQYF. The chain is built from TRBV5-1 and TRBJ2-7; 8 bases line up with TRBD1. V was pared by 3 bases and J by 5 bases, with 10 bases of the junction left unmatched. Germline V gene data show CDR1 as SGHRS and CDR2 as YFSETQ. This CDR3 is 15 amino acids long.

About this clonotype itself: A much larger clone differs by one base, so this may be a read error. The chain employs TRBV5-6 and TRBJ2-7; 7 nucleotides align to TRBD1. Germline loops: CDR1 SGHDT, CDR2 YYEEEE. The CDR3 is 14 amino acids. CDR3 amino acids: CASSLADRSYGQYF. In DNA form, the CDR3 reads TGTGCCAGCAGCTTGGCGGACAGGTCCTACGGGCAGTACTTC.

This clonotype was counted many times. The chain has TRBV12-3 or TRBV12-4 and TRBJ2-3; D is ambiguous. Between the trimmed V and J ends, which lost 5 bases and 10 bases, there was a span of 16 bases. This CDR3 comprises 13 residues. This CDR3 is CASSSQAGMAQYF. CDR3 DNA sequence: TGTGCCAGCAGTAGCCAAGCCGGCATGGCGCAGTATTTT.

This clonotype was recorded at least ten times. The chain couples TRBV20-1 to TRBJ1-6, with a possible D match to TRBD1 (5 bases). The germline V gene encodes CDR1 DFQATT and CDR2 SNEGSKA (reference sequence). The V gene lost 1 base and the J gene lost 8 bases, with 18 bases spanning the gap. The CDR3 has 16 amino acids. This CDR3 is CSARGPEGRTDSPLHF. DNA for the CDR3: TGCAGTGCTAGAGGGCCCGAGGGGAGGACTGATTCACCCCTCCACTTT.